Listed below are T cell receptor beta chains from one sample, sequenced in a study of neurological immune-mediated disorders. TCRdb reprocessed the 5' RACE reads with MiXCR, giving one entry per CDR3 protein. The table shows about 40,000 distinct CDR3 sequences, with about 2.5% occurring only once. Sequencing was done on a sample of PBMCs. These TCRs come from a middle-aged man with multiple sclerosis. The CDR3 runs from the conserved cysteine through the conserved F or W. The D gene is left open where the match is weak. A row's size may be missing; if present it is once, few, many or a size class.

>TRBD1|TRBJ1-2|NA|TRBV28
TGTGCCAGCAGCGGGGGACAGAACTATGGCTACACCTTC
CASSGGQNYGYTF
>NA|TRBJ1-6|few|TRBV18
TGTGCCAGCTCACCACGAGGGGCCGATAATTCACCCCTCCACTTT
CASSPRGADNSPLHF
>TRBD1|TRBJ2-1|many|TRBV5-1
TGCGCCAGCAGCCGGATAGACAGGGGAGGCAATGAGCAGTTCTTC
CASSRIDRGGNEQFF
>NA|TRBJ2-3|few|TRBV7-8
TGTGCCAGCAGCTTAGAAGAGAAAAGGACAGATACGCAGTATTTT
CASSLEEKRTDTQYF
>NA|TRBJ1-3|few|TRBV6-1
TGTGCCAGCAGCAGCCAACAGGGAAGCTCATCAAACACCATATATTTT
CASSSQQGSSSNTIYF
>TRBD1|TRBJ1-6|many|TRBV10-2
TGCGCCAGCAGTCCGACAGGGGGTAATTCACCCCTCCACTTT
CASSPTGGNSPLHF
>TRBD1|TRBJ2-5|many|TRBV6-2/TRBV6-3
TGTGCCAGCAGAGACCGGGACAGGCCGTGGGAGACCCAGTACTTC
CASRDRDRPWETQYF
>TRBD2|TRBJ2-7|many|TRBV2
TGTGCCAGCGGGTCTCACGCTAGCGGGGGGTACGAGCAGTACTTC
CASGSHASGGYEQYF
>NA|TRBJ2-3|many|TRBV6-6
TGTGCCAGCACAGGACAAGGCACAGATACGCAGTATTTT
CASTGQGTDTQYF
>NA|TRBJ1-1|many|TRBV6-2/TRBV6-3
TGTGCCAGTACATTCACGGGGGGCGGAAGCGAAGCTTTCTTT
CASTFTGGGSEAFF
>NA|TRBJ1-1|many|TRBV3-1
TGTGCCAGCAGCCAACAGGGGACTGAAGCTTTCTTT
CASSQQGTEAFF
>NA|TRBJ2-3|NA|TRBV5-1
TGCGCCAGCAGCAGTAGTGCTGTGGATACGCAGTATTTT
CASSSSAVDTQYF
>NA|TRBJ2-3|few|TRBV5-1
TGCGCCAGCAGCCCCACAGGGGACTTCCGCACAGATACGCAGTATTTT
CASSPTGDFRTDTQYF
>TRBD1|TRBJ1-1|many|TRBV24-1
TGTGCCACCCAACCGGGACAGGGGAACACTGAAGCTTTCTTT
CATQPGQGNTEAFF
>NA|TRBJ2-5|many|TRBV12-3/TRBV12-4
TGTGCCAGCAGTTTATGGGACACACAAGAGACCCAGTACTTC
CASSLWDTQETQYF
>NA|TRBJ2-7|many|TRBV5-1
TGCGCCAGCAGTGCAGGGTACAGAGACGAGCAGTACTTC
CASSAGYRDEQYF
>NA|TRBJ2-7|many|TRBV6-2/TRBV6-3
TGTGCCAGCAGTTTCCCCGGCTACGAGCAGTACTTC
CASSFPGYEQYF
>TRBD1|TRBJ1-1|many|TRBV7-2
TGTGCCAGCAGCGTTACAGGGGGCACTGAAGCTTTCTTT
CASSVTGGTEAFF
>NA|TRBJ1-2|many|TRBV20-1
TGCAGTGCTAGCTTGGACACCTTC
CSASLDTF
>NA|TRBJ2-7|many|TRBV5-1
TGCGCCAGCAGCTTGGGGGGGGCTAGCGACTACGAGCAGTACTTC
CASSLGGASDYEQYF
>NA|TRBJ2-1|many|TRBV5-1
TGCGCCAGCAGCTACCGGGACGGAGGCTACAATGAGCAGTTCTTC
CASSYRDGGYNEQFF
>NA|TRBJ1-1|many|TRBV7-9
TGTGCCAGCAGCCTAAGTGGGGGGGCGGATGAAGCTTTCTTT
CASSLSGGADEAFF
>TRBD1|TRBJ2-7|many|TRBV20-1
TGCAGTGCTTCCAAGGGACAGGGGGTTCGCTACGAGCAGTACTTC
CSASKGQGVRYEQYF
>NA|TRBJ2-3|many|TRBV5-5
TGTGCCAGCAGCTTGAGTCAGGGAGTGGATACGCAGTATTTT
CASSLSQGVDTQYF
>TRBD1|TRBJ2-3|many|TRBV5-6
TGTGCCAGCAGCTCGCCGGACAGGGGTGGAGATACGCAGTATTTT
CASSSPDRGGDTQYF
>NA|TRBJ2-7|many|TRBV6-5
TGTGCCAGCAGTTACGGGCCTTCCGAGCAGTACTTC
CASSYGPSEQYF
>NA|TRBJ1-5|many|TRBV5-6
TGTGCCAGCAGCTTGGGGCAGGGATTACAGCCCCAGCATTTT
CASSLGQGLQPQHF
>NA|TRBJ1-1|many|TRBV5-8
TGTGCCAGCAGCTTACTTGGGGGGGTCGCAGCTTTCTTT
CASSLLGGVAAFF
>NA|TRBJ1-1|many|TRBV5-5
TGTGCCAGCAGCTTGGAAATGGTCATGAACACTGAAGCTTTCTTT
CASSLEMVMNTEAFF
>NA|TRBJ1-1|few|TRBV27
TGTGCCAGCAGTTTACGGGGGGGCGCTGAAGCTTTCTTT
CASSLRGGAEAFF
>TRBD2|TRBJ2-1|many|TRBV20-1
TGCAGTGCGGAAGGACTAGCGGGCACATACAATGAGCAGTTCTTC
CSAEGLAGTYNEQFF
>NA|TRBJ2-1|many|TRBV5-4
TGTGCCAGCAGCTTAGAGGGGGGCGGGCATGAGCAGTTCTTC
CASSLEGGGHEQFF
>TRBD1|TRBJ1-2|many|TRBV5-1
TGCGCCAGCAGCCTTGGGACAGGCCTGGGCTACACCTTC
CASSLGTGLGYTF
>NA|TRBJ2-1|many|TRBV12-3/TRBV12-4
TGTGCCAGCAGTTTAGTTCCCAGATTAGACAATGAGCAGTTCTTC
CASSLVPRLDNEQFF
>TRBD1|TRBJ2-5|many|TRBV7-2
TGTGCCAGCAGGCCGGGACAGCAAGAGACCCAGTACTTC
CASRPGQQETQYF
>NA|TRBJ1-1|many|TRBV19
TGTGCCAGTAGTATTTCAGGGGCGCGAACTGAAGCTTTCTTT
CASSISGARTEAFF